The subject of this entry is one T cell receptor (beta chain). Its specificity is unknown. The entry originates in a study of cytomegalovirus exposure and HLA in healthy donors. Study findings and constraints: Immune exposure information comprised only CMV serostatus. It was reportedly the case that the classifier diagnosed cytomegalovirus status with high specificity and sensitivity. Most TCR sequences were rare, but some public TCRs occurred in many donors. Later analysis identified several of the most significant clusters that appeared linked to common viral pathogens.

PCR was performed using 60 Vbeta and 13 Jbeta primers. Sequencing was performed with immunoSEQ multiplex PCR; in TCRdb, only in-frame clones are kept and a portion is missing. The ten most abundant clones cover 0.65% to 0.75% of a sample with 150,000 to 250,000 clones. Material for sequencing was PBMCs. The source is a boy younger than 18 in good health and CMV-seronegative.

As DNA, the CDR3 is TGTGCCAGCAGCTCGGGACTGGGCACCGAGCAGTACTTC. Translation gives CASSSGLGTEQYF. The rearrangement joins TRBV11-3 to TRBJ2-7; D is possibly TRBD2 (6 bases). CDR1 and CDR2 (germline): SGHNT, YENEEA. The CDR3 totals 13 residues. With 4 bases removed from V and 6 bases from J, the gap between germline ends came to 13 bases.